Detailed here is one T cell receptor (beta chain). Trimming took 4 bases from V and 5 from J; bases not matched to a gene: 4. CDR1 is SGHDN, CDR2 FVKESK, per germline. The CDR3 is made up of 13 amino acids. These data are taken from a study of blood T cell repertoires in COVID-19. Whole-study context: From the United States, Italy and Spain came samples of acute and convalescent COVID-19. T cells, B-cell-depleted T cells, or PBMCs supplied cDNA or gDNA.

Participant-reported clinical history was the basis for cohort assignment. Authors' data handling: Amplification from reference gene primers served as the basis for estimated nucleated cell counts. Profiling relied on immunoSEQ multiplex PCR, and the TCRdb table lists in-frame clones only, not all of them. The V and J calls and clone size are taken from that table; D and trimming were inferred from the DNA. The data contain under 300,000 clones, approximately 91% of them singletons. The chain joins TRBV14 to TRBJ2-7; 8 bases are a match to TRBD1. The source is a woman in her forties who had recovered from COVID-19. Sequenced sample: PBMCs or T cells enriched from blood (not recorded which). DNA of the CDR3: TGTGCCAGCAGCCGTCAACAGGGGGACGAGCAGTACTTC. This sequence encodes CASSRQQGDEQYF. Together with reference TRBV14 and TRBJ2-7, the CDR3 gives the full variable domain: EAGVTQFPSHSVIEKGQTVTLRCDPISGHDNLYWYRRVMGKEIKFLLHFVKESKQDESGMPNNRFLAERTGGTYSTLKVQPAELEDSGVYFCASSRQQGDEQYFGPGTRLTVT.